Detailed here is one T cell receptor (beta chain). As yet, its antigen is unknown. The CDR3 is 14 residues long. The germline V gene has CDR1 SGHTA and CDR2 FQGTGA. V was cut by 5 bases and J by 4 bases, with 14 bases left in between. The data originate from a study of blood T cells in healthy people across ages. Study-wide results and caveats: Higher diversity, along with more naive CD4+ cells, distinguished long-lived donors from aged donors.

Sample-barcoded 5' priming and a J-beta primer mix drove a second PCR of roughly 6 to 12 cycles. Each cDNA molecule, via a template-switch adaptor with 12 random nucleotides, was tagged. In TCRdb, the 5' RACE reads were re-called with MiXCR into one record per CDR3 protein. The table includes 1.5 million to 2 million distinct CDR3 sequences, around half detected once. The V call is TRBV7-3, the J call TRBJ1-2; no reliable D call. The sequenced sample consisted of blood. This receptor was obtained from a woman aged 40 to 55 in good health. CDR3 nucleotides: TGTGCCAGCAGCCCGGACGGACCATCCTATGGCTACACCTTC. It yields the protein CASSPDGPSYGYTF. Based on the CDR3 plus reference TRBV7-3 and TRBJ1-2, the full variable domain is GAGVSQTPSNKVTEKGKYVELRCDPISGHTALYWYRQSLGQGPEFLIYFQGTGAADDSGLPNDRFFAVRPEGSVSTLKIQRTERGDSAVYLCASSPDGPSYGYTFGSGTRLTVV.